Shown below are 6 T cell receptor beta chains from a single sample sequenced in a study of blood T cells in healthy people across ages. Primed by a sample-barcoded 5' primer and a J-beta primer mix, a second PCR proceeded for 7 to 11 cycles. TCRdb reprocessed the 5' RACE reads with MiXCR, giving one entry per CDR3 protein. The sample contains about 730,000 distinct CDR3 sequences, roughly two fifths of which appear only once. Material: blood. The receptors were gathered from a woman aged 55-70 years in good health.

This clonotype was seen repeatedly, ten times or more. The rearrangement joins TRBV29-1 to TRBJ2-7; 11 bases are shared with TRBD2. The CDR3 runs 14 residues. Trimming cost V 6 bases and J 2 bases; bases outside gene matches: 6. Germline CDR1 is SQVTM and CDR2 is ANQGSEA. The CDR3 spells CSVPGTSGTYEQYF. The CDR3 DNA reads as TGCAGCGTGCCCGGGACTAGCGGAACCTACGAGCAGTACTTC.

This clonotype has a handful of counts. This rearrangement joins TRBV5-6 to TRBJ2-7; D call uncertain. Germline values: CDR1 SGHDT, CDR2 YYEEEE. The CDR3 has 15 residues. Between the trimmed V and J ends, which lost 4 bases and 1 base, there was a span of 15 bases. CDR3 loop: CASSMSLGRSYEQYF. CDR3 nucleotide sequence: TGTGCCAGCAGCATGAGCTTGGGTCGATCCTACGAGCAGTACTTC.

This clonotype has just a few counts. V is TRBV28 and J is TRBJ2-7, with a possible D match to TRBD1 (6 bases). The CDR3 extends over 12 amino acids. The V gene's germline CDR1 is MDHEN and CDR2 SYDVKM. Deletions cut 8 bases from V and 5 bases from J, with 13 bases between. The chain's CDR3 is CASRDIKNEQYF. The CDR3 DNA is TGTGCCAGCCGGGACATTAAGAACGAGCAGTACTTC. The entire variable domain, with the rest obtained from reference TRBV28 and TRBJ2-7, is as follows: DVKVTQSSRYLVKRTGEKVFLECVQDMDHENMFWYRQDPGLGLRLIYFSYDVKMKEKGDIPEGYSVSREKKERFSLILESASTNQTSMYLCASRDIKNEQYFGPGTRLTVT.

J is TRBJ2-7 and V is TRBV2, with unresolved D. Trimming removed 7 bases from V and 4 bases from J, with 11 bases in between. This CDR3 has 12 residues. Germline V gives CDR1 SNHLY, CDR2 FYNNEI. For the CDR3, the DNA is TGTGCCAGCATAGAGATGGGATACGAGCAGTACTTC. Amino acids: CASIEMGYEQYF.

The chain has TRBV20-1 and TRBJ2-5; 9 nucleotides align to TRBD2. V lost 3 bases and J lost 5; bases outside the gene matches: 4. This CDR3 contains 13 residues. Germline assignment: CDR1 DFQATT and CDR2 SNEGSKA (reference sequence). The DNA for the CDR3 is TGCAGTGCTAGTGTAGCGGGGGTTGAGACCCAGTACTTC. As protein: CSASVAGVETQYF.

The chain employs TRBV12-3 or TRBV12-4 and TRBJ1-4; 7 positions agree with TRBD1. The CDR3 has 13 amino acids. The ends lost 7 bases at V and 2 bases at J; junction bases unmatched: 1. For the CDR3, the DNA is TGTGCCAGCATGACAGGGACTAATGAAAAACTGTTTTTT. This encodes CASMTGTNEKLFF.